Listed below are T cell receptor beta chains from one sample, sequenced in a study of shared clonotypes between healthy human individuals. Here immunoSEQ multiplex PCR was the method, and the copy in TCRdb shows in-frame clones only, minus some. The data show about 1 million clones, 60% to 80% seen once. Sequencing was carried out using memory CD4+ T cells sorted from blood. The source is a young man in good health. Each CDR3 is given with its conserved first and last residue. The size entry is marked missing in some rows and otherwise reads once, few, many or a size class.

CDR3aa: CSLGSIQNEQFF; abundance: -; len: 12; v_gene: TRBV29-1; j_gene: TRBJ2-1
CDR3aa: CASTLTNRGRDRTYNEQFF; abundance: -; len: 19; v_gene: TRBV21-1; j_gene: TRBJ2-1
CDR3aa: CASSLAGQGGTEAFF; abundance: few; len: 15; v_gene: TRBV5-1; j_gene: TRBJ1-1
CDR3aa: CASSSSPDYLNEQFF; abundance: -; len: 15; v_gene: TRBV7-2; j_gene: TRBJ2-1
CDR3aa: CASSLGQVSPQSEQYF; abundance: -; len: 16; v_gene: TRBV7-2; j_gene: TRBJ2-7
CDR3aa: CASTSGQNNEQFF; abundance: -; len: 13; v_gene: TRBV2; j_gene: TRBJ2-1
CDR3aa: CASSRDIGKLNTIYF; abundance: -; len: 15; v_gene: TRBV6-1; j_gene: TRBJ1-3
CDR3aa: CASSSLQGTSNQPQHF; abundance: -; len: 16; v_gene: TRBV27; j_gene: TRBJ1-5
CDR3aa: CASSAGLGQGADEQYF; abundance: -; len: 16; v_gene: TRBV9; j_gene: TRBJ2-7
CDR3aa: CASRGGQGIYGYTF; abundance: -; len: 14; v_gene: TRBV6-5; j_gene: TRBJ1-2
CDR3aa: CAISDASATYEQYF; abundance: -; len: 14; v_gene: TRBV10-3; j_gene: TRBJ2-7
CDR3aa: CASTLGLAGPLDTQYF; abundance: -; len: 16; v_gene: TRBV7-2; j_gene: TRBJ2-3
CDR3aa: CASSFRRGDYGYTF; abundance: -; len: 14; v_gene: TRBV28; j_gene: TRBJ1-2
CDR3aa: CASSQSQDTGYTF; abundance: few; len: 13; v_gene: TRBV16; j_gene: TRBJ1-2
CDR3aa: CASSPGPIQYNEQFF; abundance: few; len: 15; v_gene: TRBV6-5; j_gene: TRBJ2-1
CDR3aa: CASSLLSGAGGPNEQFF; abundance: -; len: 17; v_gene: TRBV7-2; j_gene: TRBJ2-1
CDR3aa: CAISWGRGEGENTGELFF; abundance: -; len: 18; v_gene: TRBV10-3; j_gene: TRBJ2-2
CDR3aa: CASSRLAGDADTQYF; abundance: -; len: 15; v_gene: TRBV7-9; j_gene: TRBJ2-3
CDR3aa: CASSLLWGGGGEKLFF; abundance: -; len: 16; v_gene: TRBV4-1; j_gene: TRBJ1-4
CDR3aa: CSVGGGGNEKLFF; abundance: -; len: 13; v_gene: TRBV29-1; j_gene: TRBJ1-4
CDR3aa: CASSSFPGTGIGTDTQYF; abundance: -; len: 18; v_gene: TRBV7-3; j_gene: TRBJ2-3
CDR3aa: CATSRGLREANTEAFF; abundance: -; len: 16; v_gene: TRBV15; j_gene: TRBJ1-1
CDR3aa: CASSIAGSNQPQHF; abundance: -; len: 14; v_gene: TRBV19; j_gene: TRBJ1-5
CDR3aa: CAISRPDLSSPLHF; abundance: few; len: 14; v_gene: TRBV10-3; j_gene: TRBJ1-6
CDR3aa: CASRTGMNTEAFF; abundance: -; len: 13; v_gene: TRBV6-5; j_gene: TRBJ1-1
CDR3aa: CASSLEAGAVNEQFF; abundance: few; len: 15; v_gene: TRBV7-9; j_gene: TRBJ2-1
CDR3aa: CASSSGRNYGYTF; abundance: -; len: 13; v_gene: TRBV28; j_gene: TRBJ1-2
CDR3aa: CASKLASGNTIYF; abundance: -; len: 13; v_gene: TRBV19; j_gene: TRBJ1-3
CDR3aa: CAGRGVRYEQYF; abundance: -; len: 12; v_gene: TRBV2; j_gene: TRBJ2-7
CDR3aa: CASSEASRQGQSSYNSPLHF; abundance: -; len: 20; v_gene: TRBV6-1; j_gene: TRBJ1-6
CDR3aa: CASRSRAYEQYF; abundance: -; len: 12; v_gene: TRBV28; j_gene: TRBJ2-7
CDR3aa: CASSESTGKDTQYF; abundance: -; len: 14; v_gene: TRBV25-1; j_gene: TRBJ2-3
CDR3aa: CASTRQGSSYEQYF; abundance: -; len: 14; v_gene: TRBV28; j_gene: TRBJ2-7
CDR3aa: CASSPQDFRSGELFF; abundance: -; len: 15; v_gene: TRBV18; j_gene: TRBJ2-2
CDR3aa: CASSQEEGMGQPQHF; abundance: -; len: 15; v_gene: TRBV4-1; j_gene: TRBJ1-5
CDR3aa: CASSLSGTDSYNEQFF; abundance: -; len: 16; v_gene: TRBV5-1; j_gene: TRBJ2-1
CDR3aa: CAWARGQGEDTEAFF; abundance: -; len: 15; v_gene: TRBV30; j_gene: TRBJ1-1
CDR3aa: CASSLATGAQGSYEQYF; abundance: -; len: 17; v_gene: TRBV5-1; j_gene: TRBJ2-7
CDR3aa: CATSKGRTTGELFF; abundance: -; len: 14; v_gene: TRBV15; j_gene: TRBJ2-2
CDR3aa: CASSLMRQGAREQYF; abundance: -; len: 15; v_gene: TRBV5-1; j_gene: TRBJ2-7
CDR3aa: CASSSGQGRGYTF; abundance: few; len: 13; v_gene: TRBV28; j_gene: TRBJ1-2
CDR3aa: CAGPGRGPYEQYF; abundance: -; len: 13; v_gene: TRBV23-1; j_gene: TRBJ2-7